These 26 T cell receptor beta chains share one sample of origin, sequenced in a study of T cell repertoires in cytomegalovirus infection. In TCRdb, the reads were re-called with MiXCR into one record per CDR3 protein. This sample has 450,000 to 550,000 distinct CDR3 sequences, with approximately 17% found just once. Sequencing used CD8+ T cells from PBMCs. These receptors were taken from a human donor in good health (CMV status not recorded). Some clones in this sample may be carry-over from other donors' samples.

This clonotype turned up a few times. The rearrangement joins TRBV4-1 to TRBJ2-2; D is uncertain. The CDR3 consists of 16 residues. From germline, CDR1 is MGHRA and CDR2 YSYEKL. V lost 0 bases and J lost 2, with 10 bases in between. The CDR3 is CASSQEEGPNTGELFF. As DNA, the CDR3 is TGCGCCAGCAGCCAAGAGGAAGGCCCTAACACCGGGGAGCTGTTTTTT.

The table lists this clonotype with many counts. The chain combines TRBV11-2 with TRBJ2-1; D may match TRBD1 or TRBD2 (6 bases each). This CDR3 contains 18 residues. Per the germline V gene, CDR1 is SGHAT and CDR2 is FQNNGV. Trimming stripped 5 bases from V and 0 bases from J, with 20 bases between. CDR3 coding DNA: TGTGCCAGCAGCGACCCGGGGGCCTTTTATCCCTCCTACAATGAGCAGTTCTTC. It codes for CASSDPGAFYPSYNEQFF.

Many counts were recorded for this clonotype. V is TRBV11-2 and J is TRBJ2-7, with 7 bases lining up with TRBD2. CDR1 SGHAT and CDR2 FQNNGV come from the germline V gene. The CDR3 spans 15 residues. V was clipped by 2 bases and J by 4 bases; unmatched bases: 8. The CDR3 DNA follows: TGTGCCAGCAGCTTACAATCGGGGGGATTGTACGAGCAGTACTTC. Translated, it gives CASSLQSGGLYEQYF.

As for this clonotype: This could be a read error, since a much larger clone is one nucleotide away. A read error is likely, as this CDR3 ends without the conserved phenylalanine or tryptophan. This chain connects TRBV11-3 to TRBJ2-1, with D perhaps TRBD1 (5 bases). CDR1 and CDR2 from the germline V gene are SGHNT and YENEEA. The CDR3 sequence is 16 residues long. V dropped 1 base and J dropped 5 bases, with 15 bases sitting between them. The CDR3 nucleotides read TGTGCCAGCAGCTTAGTGGGCAGGGCACCCCACAATGAGCAGTTCTTA. This gives the protein CASSLVGRAPHNEQFL.

This clonotype was picked up many times. The chain carries TRBV12-3 or TRBV12-4 and TRBJ2-7; D not resolved. V lost 3 bases to trimming and J lost 3 bases, with 6 bases between them. This CDR3 spans 12 amino acids. The CDR3 DNA follows: TGTGCCAGCAGTTTTAGTAACTACGAGCAGTACTTC. Translated, it gives CASSFSNYEQYF.

At least ten counts were recorded for this clonotype. This chain links TRBV6-2 or TRBV6-3 with TRBJ1-5; 8 nucleotides align to TRBD1. Losses at the gene ends were 4 bases for V and 3 bases for J; bases not matched to a gene: 8. Germline lookup yields CDR1 MNHEY and CDR2 SVGEGT. The CDR3 sequence is 16 residues long. CDR3 region: CASSSKGQAYNQPQHF. The CDR3 DNA is TGTGCCAGCAGTTCGAAGGGACAGGCATACAATCAGCCCCAGCATTTT.

For this clonotype: The junction does not match germline at one end; this may be a read error. The chain links TRBV7-3 to TRBJ2-2; 11 bases match TRBD2. Germline CDR1 and CDR2: SGHTA and FQGTGA. The CDR3 runs to 16 residues. The CDR3 DNA reads as TGTGCGAGCAGCTTAAGGCTAGCGGGAGGCACCGGGGATCTGTTTTTT. Protein product: CASSLRLAGGTGDLFF.

This clonotype was observed at least ten times. This chain connects TRBV7-9 to TRBJ2-2; D is possibly TRBD1 (6 bases). This CDR3 has 11 amino acids. The V end lost 5 bases, the J end lost 10 bases, and 8 bases lay between the germline ends. Germline V lookup: CDR1 SEHNR, CDR2 FQNEAQ (reference sequence). The CDR3 spells CASSRTEELFF. DNA for the CDR3: TGTGCCAGCAGCCGGACAGAGGAGCTGTTTTTT.

This clonotype was counted ten times or more. The rearrangement links TRBV7-6 to TRBJ2-3, with TRBD2 identical over 11 bases. Germline values: CDR1 SGHVS, CDR2 FNYEAQ. The CDR3 length is 15 residues. Unmatched junction bases numbered 4, after V lost 5 bases and J lost 3 bases. This CDR3 is CASSTRLAGTDTQYF. CDR3 nucleotides: TGTGCCAGCAGCACCCGACTAGCGGGAACAGATACGCAGTATTTT.

The genes are TRBV9 and TRBJ1-2; D gene ambiguous. Germline CDR1 is SGDLS and CDR2 is YYNGEE. This CDR3 comprises 14 residues. Trimming took 0 bases from V and 7 from J, leaving 13 bases between them. The CDR3 DNA reads TGTGCCAGCAGCGTAGATGAGGGCCTCGGTGGCTACACCTTC. Residues: CASSVDEGLGGYTF. The full variable domain, rest sourced from reference TRBV9 and TRBJ1-2, is DSGVTQTPKHLITATGQRVTLRCSPRSGDLSVYWYQQSLDQGLQFLIQYYNGEERAKGNILERFSAQQFPDLHSELNLSSLELGDSALYFCASSVDEGLGGYTFGSGTRLTVV.

In this sample, this clonotype turned up a few times. An end of the junction differs from the germline gene, which may be a read error. The chain combines TRBV4-1 with TRBJ1-1; no firm D call. The germline V gene has CDR1 MGHRA and CDR2 YSYEKL. CDR3 length: 13 amino acids. The CDR3 region has the DNA TGTGCCAGCAGCCCCGAGTATTCCACTGAAGCTTTCTTT. Its protein product is CASSPEYSTEAFF.

This clonotype has just a few counts. This chain joins TRBV5-1 and TRBJ2-2, with D maybe TRBD2 (5 bases). The V and J ends lost 1 base and 6 bases respectively, with 16 bases between them. CDR1 is SGHRS and CDR2 is YFSETQ in the germline V gene. This CDR3 region has 16 residues. CDR3 protein: CASSLFGSFQAGELFF. The CDR3, as DNA: TGCGCCAGCAGCTTGTTTGGGAGTTTCCAGGCCGGGGAGCTGTTTTTT. The full variable domain, rest sourced from reference TRBV5-1 and TRBJ2-2, is KAGVTQTPRYLIKTRGQQVTLSCSPISGHRSVSWYQQTPGQGLQFLFEYFSETQRNKGNFPGRFSGRQFSNSRSEMNVSTLELGDSALYLCASSLFGSFQAGELFFGEGSRLTVL.

V usage is TRBV5-1 and J usage is TRBJ2-1; weak D call: TRBD1 (6 bases). V gave up 0 bases and J gave up 2 bases, with 15 bases separating them. The CDR3 covers 17 residues. CDR1 is SGHRS, CDR2 YFSETQ, per germline. The CDR3 here is CASSLEATGNPYNEQFF. The CDR3 nucleotides are TGCGCCAGCAGCTTGGAGGCCACAGGGAACCCCTACAATGAGCAGTTCTTC.

V and J are TRBV5-1 and TRBJ2-1; D is possibly TRBD1 or TRBD2 (6 bases each). Trimming took 0 bases from V and 6 from J, leaving 13 bases between them. The germline V gene has CDR1 SGHRS and CDR2 YFSETQ. The CDR3 is 15 amino acids. The CDR3 here is CASSLGGRGVNEQFF. CDR3 DNA sequence: TGCGCCAGCAGCTTGGGGGGGCGCGGGGTCAATGAGCAGTTCTTC.

This clonotype showed up just a few times. J is TRBJ2-1 and V is TRBV15; D is unresolved. CDR1 is LNHNV, CDR2 YYDKDF, per germline (reference sequence). The CDR3 extends over 11 amino acids. Trimming removed 8 bases from V and 8 bases from J, with 10 bases in between. CDR3 protein: CATGQDHEQFF. Here the CDR3 DNA reads TGTGCCACCGGGCAGGACCATGAGCAGTTCTTC.

This chain links TRBV19 with TRBJ2-4, with 7 bases identical to TRBD2. This CDR3 has 15 amino acids. CDR1 is LNHDA and CDR2 is SQIVND in the germline V gene (reference sequence). The V gene end was trimmed by 7 bases and the J gene end by 5 bases; junction bases not matched to a gene: 11. CDR3 in amino acids: CASNHGGGLENIQYF. The CDR3 DNA follows: TGTGCCAGTAATCACGGGGGAGGGTTGGAAAACATTCAGTACTTC.

This clonotype was recorded at least ten times. The V gene is TRBV6-1, the J gene TRBJ1-6; D gene unclear. Germline CDR1 MNHNS, CDR2 SASEGT. The CDR3 is 12 residues long. V shed 7 bases and J shed 15 bases, with 16 bases lying between them. CDR3 residues: CASTWEQADLHF. The CDR3 bases are TGTGCCAGCACTTGGGAGCAGGCGGACCTCCACTTT.

This clonotype occurred many times. This chain links TRBV7-3 with TRBJ2-7; a weak D match, TRBD1 (6 bases). V dropped 5 bases and J dropped 6 bases, with 20 bases sitting between them. Germline loops: CDR1 SGHTA, CDR2 FQGTGA. CDR3 size: 15 residues. The CDR3 region is CASSALWAGACEQYF. CDR3 coding DNA: TGTGCCAGCAGCGCGCTGTGGGCAGGGGCATGCGAGCAGTACTTC.

This rearrangement joins TRBV6-5 to TRBJ2-1; TRBD2 matches 9 bases. J gave up 6 bases and V 2 bases, and 5 bases lay outside the gene matches. CDR3 length: 15 residues. Germline V gene sequence: CDR1 MNHEY, CDR2 SVGAGI. The CDR3: CASSYGVAGANEQFF. The CDR3 nucleotides read TGTGCCAGCAGTTACGGGGTAGCGGGAGCCAATGAGCAGTTCTTC.

This clonotype showed up many times. V is TRBV7-9 and J is TRBJ1-4; TRBD1 matches 7 bases. The CDR3 spans 15 residues. V lost 5 bases to trimming and J lost 0 bases; unmatched junction nucleotides: 3. CDR1 is SEHNR and CDR2 is FQNEAQ in the germline V gene (reference sequence). The CDR3 region is CASSAGTATNEKLFF. For the CDR3, the DNA is TGTGCCAGCAGCGCCGGGACAGCAACTAATGAAAAACTGTTTTTT.

This clonotype has more than one count but fewer than ten. The chain employs TRBV12-3 or TRBV12-4 and TRBJ1-4; unclear D gene. Trimming removed 3 bases from V and 4 bases from J, with 15 bases in between. The CDR3 length is 16 residues. Here the CDR3 DNA reads TGTGCCAGCAGTTTCGACCACAGAATAAATAATGAAAAACTGTTTTTT. It yields the protein CASSFDHRINNEKLFF.

This clonotype appeared many times. The chain combines TRBV10-3 with TRBJ1-2, with 9 positions matching TRBD1. V was pared by 11 bases and J by 6 bases, with 4 bases of the junction left unmatched. The CDR3 has 11 amino acids. Per the germline V gene, CDR1 is ENHRY and CDR2 is SYGVKD. In DNA, the CDR3 is TGTGCCTCACAGGGGGCGCATGGCTACACCTTC. It specifies CASQGAHGYTF.

This clonotype was picked up many times. The CDR3 region has the DNA TGTGCCAGCAGCGCTCGGACTAGCTACAATGAGCAGTTCTTC. It yields the protein CASSARTSYNEQFF. J is TRBJ2-1 and V is TRBV11-2; 7 bases align to TRBD2. Trimming removed 5 bases from V and 3 bases from J; junction bases left unmatched: 4. CDR3 length: 14 residues. Germline CDR1 SGHAT, CDR2 FQNNGV.

The CDR3 spells CSVGDRGYQETQYF. CDR3 DNA sequence: TGCAGCGTGGGGGACAGGGGGTACCAAGAGACCCAGTACTTC. This chain links TRBV29-1 with TRBJ2-5, with 11 nucleotides matching TRBD1. Looked up from germline, CDR1 is SQVTM and CDR2 is ANQGSEA. V was clipped by 6 bases and J by 0 bases; unmatched bases: 3. The CDR3 is 14 residues long.

The chain is built from TRBV27 and TRBJ2-3; TRBD1 or TRBD2 may be the D gene (5 bases each). Germline lookup yields CDR1 MNHEY and CDR2 SMNVEV (reference sequence). V was cut by 7 bases and J by 9 bases, with 17 bases left in between. This CDR3 has 13 amino acids. The chain's CDR3 is CASTGLGSGTQYF. In DNA form, the CDR3 reads TGTGCCAGCACGGGGCTTGGCTCGGGGACGCAGTATTTT.

This clonotype was seen more than once but under ten times. The chain has TRBV15 and TRBJ2-1; D gene unclear. This CDR3 has 15 amino acids. Germline CDR1 reads LNHNV; CDR2 reads YYDKDF (reference sequence). Trimming took 2 bases from V and 2 from J, leaving 10 bases between them. The CDR3 loop reads CATSRPRETYNEQFF. The CDR3 DNA sequence: TGTGCCACCAGCAGACCTCGTGAGACCTACAATGAGCAGTTCTTC. Drawing the rest from reference TRBV15 and TRBJ2-1, the complete variable domain is DAMVIQNPRYQVTQFGKPVTLSCSQTLNHNVMYWYQQKSSQAPKLLFHYYDKDFNNEADTPDNFQSRRPNTSFCFLDIRSPGLGDTAMYLCATSRPRETYNEQFFGPGTRLTVL.